Following are 27 T cell receptor beta chains from one sample sequenced in a study of blood T cells in healthy people across ages. Alongside a J-beta primer mix, a sample-barcoded 5' primer served in a second PCR lasting about 7 to 12 cycles. TCRdb reprocessed the 5' RACE reads with MiXCR, giving one entry per CDR3 protein. The sample lists fewer than 1.5 million distinct CDR3 sequences; roughly 45% were seen once. Input material: blood. The receptors come from a woman aged 18-29 years in good health.

In its sample, this clonotype was seen a few times. This rearrangement joins TRBV20-1 to TRBJ2-1; D is undetermined. This CDR3 has 12 amino acids. Germline V gene data show CDR1 as DFQATT and CDR2 as SNEGSKA (reference sequence). V lost 5 bases and J lost 8, with 13 bases in between. The CDR3 nucleotides are TGCAGTGCTCCCAGCAGTGGGGATGAGCAGTTCTTC. It is translated as CSAPSSGDEQFF.

The chain has TRBV10-2 and TRBJ2-3; 7 nucleotides match TRBD2. Looked up from germline, CDR1 is WSHSY and CDR2 is SAAADI. Trimming cost V 7 bases and J 3 bases; bases outside gene matches: 10. The CDR3 is made up of 15 amino acids. The CDR3 DNA is TGCGCCAGCACGGGGGAGGGCCTAAGGACAGATACGCAGTATTTT. Translation: CASTGEGLRTDTQYF.

The chain combines TRBV20-1 with TRBJ2-1; D is ambiguous. V lost 5 bases and J 5 bases, leaving 7 bases between the germline ends. This CDR3 has 11 residues. Germline V gives CDR1 DFQATT, CDR2 SNEGSKA (reference sequence). The chain's CDR3 is CSALWNNEQFF. CDR3 DNA sequence: TGCAGTGCTTTATGGAACAATGAGCAGTTCTTC.

This clonotype came up once. This chain joins TRBV6-2 or TRBV6-3 and TRBJ1-5; D gene ambiguous. CDR3 length: 16 residues. Per the germline V gene, CDR1 is MNHEY and CDR2 is SVGEGT. Trimming cost V 2 bases and J 5 bases, with 16 bases left between them. The chain's CDR3 is CASSYPRSLGHQPQHF. The CDR3 DNA reads as TGTGCCAGCAGTTACCCTCGAAGCTTAGGACATCAGCCCCAGCATTTT.

Points on this clonotype: One end of the junction fails to match germline, which may point to a read error. This chain links TRBV7-3 with TRBJ1-2; D might be TRBD1 (5 bases). Germline loops: CDR1 SGHTA, CDR2 FQGTGA. CDR3 length equals 13 residues. CDR3: CTSSPRGADGYTF. The CDR3 DNA reads TGTACCAGCAGCCCCCGCGGGGCAGATGGCTACACCTTC.

This rearrangement joins TRBV2 to TRBJ2-1; the match to TRBD2 covers 11 bases. Losses at the gene ends were 7 bases for V and 6 bases for J; bases not matched to a gene: 5. The germline V gene has CDR1 SNHLY and CDR2 FYNNEI. This CDR3 is built from 14 residues. The CDR3 protein is CASKSSGGTNEQFF. The CDR3 DNA reads TGTGCCAGCAAATCTAGCGGGGGGACCAATGAGCAGTTCTTC.

This clonotype was observed at least ten times. The chain uses TRBV4-1 and TRBJ1-1; D is undetermined. The CDR3 totals 15 residues. Germline values: CDR1 MGHRA, CDR2 YSYEKL. V was clipped by 1 base and J by 0 bases, with 9 bases between them. CDR3 region: CASSQGLGLNTEAFF. The CDR3 DNA is TGCGCCAGCAGCCAAGGACTGGGCTTGAACACTGAAGCTTTCTTT.

There are a few counts of this clonotype. This chain uses TRBV7-9 with TRBJ2-3; D not certain. There are 12 residues in the CDR3. Looked up from germline, CDR1 is SEHNR and CDR2 is FQNEAQ (reference sequence). Trimming took 1 base from V and 5 from J, leaving 4 bases between them. The CDR3 coding sequence is TGTGCCAGCAGCTTAGTTCAAGATACGCAGTATTTT. Its translation is CASSLVQDTQYF.

J is TRBJ2-3 and V is TRBV20-1, with TRBD2 as a possible D gene (6 bases). V shed 2 bases and J shed 3 bases, with 15 bases lying between them. The germline gives CDR1 DFQATT, CDR2 SNEGSKA (reference sequence). The CDR3 contains 15 residues. The CDR3 is CSARIGLAITDTQYF. The DNA of the CDR3 is TGCAGTGCTAGAATCGGCCTAGCGATAACAGATACGCAGTATTTT.

The chain links TRBV6-1 to TRBJ1-6; D perhaps matches TRBD1 (6 bases). CDR3 size: 16 residues. V was shortened by 1 base and J by 7 bases, with 14 bases between the two germline ends. The germline gives CDR1 MNHNS, CDR2 SASEGT. The CDR3, as DNA: TGTGCCAGCAGTGAAGTGGGGGCCTCTCCGAATTCACCCCTCCACTTT. It is translated as CASSEVGASPNSPLHF.

The rearrangement links TRBV20-1 to TRBJ2-3; 7 positions agree with TRBD2. V was clipped by 4 bases and J by 2 bases; unmatched bases: 3. CDR1 DFQATT and CDR2 SNEGSKA come from the germline V gene (reference sequence). This CDR3 spans 13 amino acids. In nucleotides, the CDR3 is TGCAGTGCTATGGCGGGAGCCACAGATACGCAGTATTTT. As protein: CSAMAGATDTQYF.

This chain connects TRBV6-5 to TRBJ2-7, with 10 positions matching TRBD1. Unmatched junction bases numbered 11, after V lost 8 bases and J lost 7 bases. Germline CDR1 and CDR2: MNHEY and SVGAGI. There are 14 residues in the CDR3. The CDR3 here is CASSSTGGNWEQYF. In DNA form, the CDR3 reads TGTGCCAGCTCCTCGACAGGGGGCAATTGGGAGCAGTACTTC.

This chain links TRBV28 with TRBJ2-7, with 7 bases aligning to TRBD1. Trimming at V came to 6 bases and at J to 1 base, leaving 9 bases not matched to a gene. This CDR3 is built from 15 residues. Germline CDR1 reads MDHEN; CDR2 reads SYDVKM. The DNA of the CDR3 is TGTGCCAGCAGCCAAACAGGGGACGGGTCCTACGAGCAGTACTTC. Translated, it gives CASSQTGDGSYEQYF.

As for this clonotype: An end of the junction differs from the germline gene, which may be a read error. CDR3 region: CASSYSDGSGYGQYF. CDR3 nucleotide sequence: TGTGCCAGCAGTTACTCGGACGGGAGCGGCTACGGGCAGTACTTC. The V gene is TRBV6-5, the J gene TRBJ2-7; tentative D call: TRBD2 (6 bases). CDR3 length equals 15 residues. Germline values: CDR1 MNHEY, CDR2 SVGAGI.

The V and J genes are TRBV5-1 and TRBJ2-5, with TRBD1 matching over 7 bases. The J segment lost 11 bases and the V segment lost 0 bases, leaving 16 bases of the junction unmatched. Germline V gene data show CDR1 as SGHRS and CDR2 as YFSETQ. There are 16 residues in the CDR3. CDR3 bases: TGCGCCAGCAGCTTGGTGTGGGACAGAAGGGGCAATGAGCAGTACTTC. The encoded protein is CASSLVWDRRGNEQYF.

V gene TRBV6-2 or TRBV6-3 combines with J gene TRBJ2-5; no clear D. Looked up from germline, CDR1 is MNHEY and CDR2 is SVGEGT. The CDR3 consists of 13 residues. Trimming cost V 6 bases and J 5 bases, with 13 bases left between them. The CDR3 sequence: CASRIVGGETQYF. For the CDR3, the DNA is TGTGCCAGCAGGATTGTGGGTGGCGAGACCCAGTACTTC.

This chain links TRBV20-1 with TRBJ2-1; 12 nucleotides align to TRBD2. Germline lookup yields CDR1 DFQATT and CDR2 SNEGSKA (reference sequence). With V trimmed by 0 bases and J by 8 bases, 8 bases remained unmatched. The CDR3 has 16 amino acids. CDR3 in amino acids: CSARDQLAGGRYEQFF. CDR3 nucleotides: TGCAGTGCTAGAGATCAACTAGCGGGAGGAAGGTATGAGCAGTTCTTC.

The rearrangement uses TRBV10-3 and TRBJ2-5, with D perhaps TRBD2 (5 bases). Germline lookup yields CDR1 ENHRY and CDR2 SYGVKD. This CDR3 has 16 residues. V dropped 4 bases and J dropped 3 bases, with 18 bases sitting between them. The CDR3 loop is CAISGSVGSGEETQYF. The CDR3 coding sequence is TGTGCCATCAGTGGGAGCGTAGGGAGTGGAGAAGAGACCCAGTACTTC.

V is TRBV20-1 and J is TRBJ2-7; D unresolved. The CDR3 covers 12 residues. V lost 6 bases and J 0 bases, leaving 9 bases between the germline ends. Germline V lookup: CDR1 DFQATT, CDR2 SNEGSKA (reference sequence). This CDR3 reads CSAGPPSYEQYF. The CDR3 DNA is TGCAGTGCGGGCCCCCCCTCCTACGAGCAGTACTTC.

As regards this clonotype: This may be a read error, as it is one base from a much larger clone. J is TRBJ2-1 and V is TRBV4-1; D could derive from TRBD1 or TRBD2 (5 bases each). The germline V and J ends were trimmed by 1 base and 9 bases, with 13 bases remaining between them. The CDR3 has 14 amino acids. Germline V gives CDR1 MGHRA, CDR2 YSYEKL. The CDR3, as DNA: TGCGCCAGCAGCCAAGCTGAGAGTGGGGGTGAGCAGTTCTTC. This sequence encodes CASSQAESGGEQFF.

The chain carries TRBV7-9 and TRBJ2-1; D remains ambiguous. The CDR3 runs 14 residues. In germline, CDR1 is SEHNR, CDR2 FQNEAQ (reference sequence). The germline V and J ends were trimmed by 4 bases and 4 bases, with 11 bases remaining between them. CDR3 in amino acids: CASSSLLDYNEQFF. The CDR3 DNA reads TGTGCCAGCAGCTCCCTTTTGGATTACAATGAGCAGTTCTTC. Based on the CDR3 plus reference TRBV7-9 and TRBJ2-1, the full variable domain is DTGVSQNPRHKITKRGQNVTFRCDPISEHNRLYWYRQTLGQGPEFLTYFQNEAQLEKSRLLSDRFSAERPKGSFSTLEIQRTEQGDSAMYLCASSSLLDYNEQFFGPGTRLTVL.

V is TRBV20-1 and J is TRBJ2-1, with TRBD1 as a possible D gene (9 bases). CDR3 length: 16 residues. Germline V CDR1 and CDR2: DFQATT, SNEGSKA (reference sequence). The V end was cut by 1 base, the J end by 5 bases, with 18 bases between. This CDR3 is CSARAGGTGRDNEQFF. The CDR3, as DNA: TGCAGTGCTAGAGCGGGAGGGACAGGGAGGGACAATGAGCAGTTCTTC.

This clonotype occurred a few times. This sequence joins TRBV7-2 and TRBJ2-5; no reliable D call. Germline V gene data show CDR1 as SGHTA and CDR2 as FQGNSA. The CDR3 is 15 residues long. V lost 5 bases, J lost 2 bases, and 15 bases lay in between. The CDR3 protein is CASSAHRTLQETQYF. The CDR3 nucleotides read TGTGCCAGCAGCGCTCATAGAACTTTGCAAGAGACCCAGTACTTC. The entire variable domain, with the rest obtained from reference TRBV7-2 and TRBJ2-5, is as follows: GAGVSQSPSNKVTEKGKDVELRCDPISGHTALYWYRQSLGQGLEFLIYFQGNSAPDKSGLPSDRFSAERTGGSVSTLTIQRTQQEDSAVYLCASSAHRTLQETQYFGPGTRLLVL.

This clonotype came up a few times. The J gene is TRBJ1-6, the V gene TRBV21-1. TRBV21-1 is a listed pseudogene. The CDR3 is made up of 14 amino acids. CDR3 sequence: CASSKVGRYSPLHF. DNA for the CDR3: TGTGCCAGCAGCAAAGTAGGCAGATATTCACCCCTCCACTTT.

The chain carries TRBV5-1 and TRBJ2-7, with TRBD2 as a possible D gene (6 bases). The CDR3 spans 15 residues. The germline V and J ends were trimmed by 0 bases and 0 bases, with 10 bases remaining between them. The germline CDR1 and CDR2 sequences are SGHRS and YFSETQ. CDR3 DNA sequence: TGCGCCAGCAGCTTGGTTTTCGGGGGCTCCTACGAGCAGTACTTC. Translation: CASSLVFGGSYEQYF. The full variable domain, rest sourced from reference TRBV5-1 and TRBJ2-7, is KAGVTQTPRYLIKTRGQQVTLSCSPISGHRSVSWYQQTPGQGLQFLFEYFSETQRNKGNFPGRFSGRQFSNSRSEMNVSTLELGDSALYLCASSLVFGGSYEQYFGPGTRLTVT.

This clonotype turned up a few times. V is TRBV11-3 and J is TRBJ2-3; D is unresolved. CDR3 length: 13 residues. Trimming stripped 10 bases from V and 6 bases from J, with 17 bases between. Germline loops: CDR1 SGHNT, CDR2 YENEEA. The CDR3 DNA reads TGTGCCACCTCTCCCGGGCCTGGGGATACGCAGTATTTT. Translating gives CATSPGPGDTQYF.

The chain uses TRBV7-3 and TRBJ2-7; 7 bases match TRBD2. Germline CDR1 SGHTA, CDR2 FQGTGA. The CDR3 totals 14 residues. Unmatched junction bases numbered 8, after V lost 2 bases and J lost 7 bases. CDR3 nucleotide sequence: TGTGCCAGCAGCTTATCTAGCGGATACAATGAGCAGTACTTC. Its protein product is CASSLSSGYNEQYF.